This entry lists 8 T cell receptor beta chains sequenced from one sample in a study of identical twins. Each CDR3 protein gets one entry after TCRdb re-called the 5' RACE reads with MiXCR. The sample lists approximately 220,000 distinct CDR3 sequences; roughly 9.4% were seen once. Material: memory (CD45RO+) T cells sorted from blood. The receptors here all came from a woman between 18 and 30 years old in good health.

This clonotype has more than one count but fewer than ten. V is TRBV5-1 and J is TRBJ2-3, with 10 positions matching TRBD2. Germline loops: CDR1 SGHRS, CDR2 YFSETQ. Trimming cost V 7 bases and J 3 bases; bases outside gene matches: 8. The CDR3 sequence is 15 residues long. Here the CDR3 DNA reads TGCGCCAGCGCGAGCGGGGGGGTTCCGACAGATACGCAGTATTTT. Amino acid sequence: CASASGGVPTDTQYF.

This clonotype has a handful of counts. The chain joins TRBV20-1 to TRBJ2-5; D is possibly TRBD2 (5 bases). The CDR3 spans 14 residues. Germline V gives CDR1 DFQATT, CDR2 SNEGSKA (reference sequence). Trimming removed 0 bases at V and 4 bases at J, with 12 bases between. CDR3 sequence reads: CSARDGRVLETQYF. CDR3 nucleotide sequence: TGCAGTGCTAGAGATGGGCGGGTGTTAGAGACCCAGTACTTC.

The chain links TRBV7-2 to TRBJ2-1, with D perhaps TRBD2 (6 bases). The CDR3 totals 15 residues. Trimming took 0 bases from V and 3 from J, leaving 9 bases between them. Germline V CDR1 and CDR2: SGHTA, FQGNSA. The CDR3 loop is CASSLAAGNYNEQFF. The CDR3 DNA reads TGTGCCAGCAGCTTAGCCGCGGGGAACTACAATGAGCAGTTCTTC.

This clonotype was recorded many times. This chain uses TRBV10-3 with TRBJ2-3; a weak D match, TRBD1 (5 bases). Germline lookup yields CDR1 ENHRY and CDR2 SYGVKD. The length of the CDR3 is 12 residues. V was cut by 4 bases and J by 6 bases, with 8 bases left in between. The CDR3 DNA follows: TGTGCCATCAGTGTACAGGAGGATACGCAGTATTTT. Protein product: CAISVQEDTQYF.

Many counts were recorded for this clonotype. The chain combines TRBV20-1 with TRBJ2-5, with 7 bases matching TRBD1. The CDR3 is made up of 13 amino acids. Germline CDR1 reads DFQATT; CDR2 reads SNEGSKA (reference sequence). Trimming cost V 3 bases and J 5 bases; bases outside gene matches: 6. The CDR3 here is CSARAPGGETQYF. Here the CDR3 DNA reads TGCAGTGCTAGGGCGCCAGGGGGTGAGACCCAGTACTTC.

This clonotype was detected only a few times. V is TRBV5-1 and J is TRBJ2-2; 9 nucleotides line up with TRBD2. With V trimmed by 7 bases and J by 1 base, 5 bases remained unmatched. This CDR3 has 15 amino acids. Germline CDR1 SGHRS, CDR2 YFSETQ. CDR3 region: CASEALAGNTGELFF. Here the CDR3 DNA reads TGCGCCAGCGAGGCACTAGCGGGGAACACCGGGGAGCTGTTTTTT.

The chain carries TRBV19 and TRBJ2-2, with TRBD2 identical over 9 bases. There are 14 residues in the CDR3. Trimming removed 11 bases from V and 5 bases from J; junction bases left unmatched: 9. Germline loops: CDR1 LNHDA, CDR2 SQIVND (reference sequence). In DNA, the CDR3 is TGTGCCGTATCGCGGGGGGGCCAGACCGGGGAGCTGTTTTTT. Residues: CAVSRGGQTGELFF.

The gene calls are TRBV5-5 and TRBJ2-5; the match to TRBD2 covers 11 bases. J lost 4 bases, V lost 0 bases, and 5 bases had no gene match. This CDR3 is 16 amino acids long. Germline assignment: CDR1 SGHKS and CDR2 YYEKEE (reference sequence). The CDR3 here is CASSLVNLAGGETQYF. The DNA for the CDR3 is TGTGCCAGCAGCTTGGTAAACCTAGCGGGAGGAGAGACCCAGTACTTC. The full variable domain, its missing parts supplied by reference TRBV5-5 and TRBJ2-5, is DAGVTQSPTHLIKTRGQQVTLRCSPISGHKSVSWYQQVLGQGPQFIFQYYEKEERGRGNFPDRFSARQFPNYSSELNVNALLLGDSALYLCASSLVNLAGGETQYFGPGTRLLVL.